This record looks at one T cell receptor (beta chain) sequence and its context. The target of this receptor is not known. No base-level quality is on record; no much larger clone is a single base apart. TCRbeta CDR3 regions were amplified from genomic DNA using the immunoSEQ Assay, a bias-controlled multiplex PCR. Under the source paper's analysis protocol: The number of nucleated cells in each sample was estimated from the amplification of reference gene primers within the assay. To quantify the absolute abundance of each unique TCRbeta CDR3 rearrangement, sequence reads were collapsed and filtered. For each sample, productive Simpson clonality was calculated as the square root of Simpson's diversity index over productive rearrangements. TCRdb re-hosts the immuneACCESS table, in-frame sequences only. Its copies lack some clones; in the studies checked, an unresolved V gene accounts for under half of them, and the cause for the rest is not known. The V and J calls and clone size come from that table; D and trimming were worked out from the DNA. The sample table holds 200,000 to 300,000 clones, of which roughly 88% were seen once. The top ten clones comprise around 2.4% of the sample.

Samples from volunteer blood donors who had recovered from COVID-19 were contributed by a second Seattle source. The collaborating institutions used their own protocols to collect whole blood in K2EDTA tubes. For TCRbeta analysis, collaborators shipped samples in one of three forms: frozen whole blood, isolated PBMCs, or DNA extracted from either of those sample types. This sample is part of a study of blood T cell repertoires in COVID-19 (dated by TCRdb to the early 2020s). For the study in its entirety: Samples from collaborators originated in the United States, Italy and Spain and spanned both the acute and convalescent phases of COVID-19. The prospective study material was composed of cDNA or gDNA derived from T cells, B-cell-depleted T cells, or PBMCs. Samples were obtained from the ongoing ImmuneRACE study (first 160 participants) and from 1,254 subjects provided by 6 global collaborators. Where available, HLA class I and class II types were obtained from metadata supplied by the sample provider rather than from assay-based typing. Nearly every sample came with metadata listing a de-identified subject ID, COVID-19 status, age in years and sex. Subjects who had been exposed to COVID-19, were actively infected with it, or had recovered from it provided the deeply sampled blood TCRbeta repertoires that made up the dataset. The repertoires were made available in a free public database intended to serve as a resource for research on the immune response to SARS-CoV-2. What the study reported, not specific to this receptor: The quantity of clinical and demographic metadata differed by source and by participant and was supplied without curation.

The receptor's source is a man aged 40-49 years who had recovered from COVID-19. Specimen: peripheral blood.

The CDR3 protein is CASSVDINYGYTF. The nucleotide sequence is given as TGCGCCAGCAGCGTAGACATTAACTATGGCTACACCTTC. This receptor chain uses TRBV5-1 and TRBJ1-2; no D gene can be assigned with confidence. Reading from cysteine to phenylalanine, the CDR3 counts 13 amino acids. Only the CDR3 portion is preserved as DNA: 39 bases, with reading frame beginning at the first base. Trimming at the junction amounts to 4 bases on V and 1 base on J, and the germline ends lie 8 bases apart. The germline V gene provides CDR1 SGHRS and CDR2 YFSETQ.